This T cell receptor beta chain is from a study of cytomegalovirus exposure and HLA in healthy donors. The ends were cut back, 7 bases at V and 6 bases at J, with 13 bases in the middle. In germline, CDR1 is SGHRS, CDR2 YFSETQ. The CDR3 contains 13 residues. Points from the study as a whole: Cytomegalovirus-associated TCR beta chains were listed, numbering 150 to 200.

This clone was picked up one time. What it binds is not known. The PCR made use of 60 Vbeta and 13 Jbeta primers. Measured with immunoSEQ multiplex PCR; TCRdb has only the in-frame clones, and not every one. Here the sample spans about 190,000 clones, more than 75% being singletons. V and J are TRBV5-1 and TRBJ2-2, with D unresolved. The sequenced material came from PBMCs. This receptor was taken from a man in his thirties or forties in good health and CMV-seronegative. CDR3 residues: CASSRYSSGELFF. Here the CDR3 DNA reads TGCGCCAGCTCCCGGTACTCGTCCGGGGAGCTGTTTTTT.